Sequencing of this T cell receptor beta chain was carried out in a study of blood T cell repertoires in COVID-19. This clone was detected a few times. Methods used by the authors: Amplifying reference gene primers gave estimates of nucleated cell counts. Clones were read by immunoSEQ multiplex PCR, and TCRdb kept only the in-frame ones, dropping some. For V, J and clone size, that table is used; D and trimming come from the DNA. The sample contains about 190,000 clones, 80% to 85% of which appear only once. The CDR3 extends over 17 amino acids. V dropped 0 bases and J dropped 6; count of bases not matched to a gene: 7. Germline CDR1 reads LGHDT; CDR2 reads YNNKEL (reference sequence).

Specimen: peripheral blood. The TCR sequence derives from a human donor in a cohort sampled during active COVID-19. The chain combines TRBV3-1 (or the pseudogene TRBV3-2) with TRBJ2-3; 12 bases fit TRBD2. The CDR3 DNA sequence: TGTGCCAGCAGCCAAGAGCCTAGCGGGAGGGCGTGGGATACGCAGTATTTT. It is translated as CASSQEPSGRAWDTQYF.